The rows below give T cell receptor beta chains drawn from one sample of a study of cytomegalovirus exposure and HLA in healthy donors. The protocol was immunoSEQ multiplex PCR, while the TCRdb copy is restricted to in-frame clones and leaves out a portion. Found here are about 160,000 clones, around 85% of them singletons; the top ten hold 2% to 2.5%. Material for sequencing was PBMCs. All receptors come from a man aged 30-40 years in good health and CMV-seropositive. The CDR3 runs from the conserved cysteine through the conserved F or W. A D gene is named only where the DNA matches it firmly. The listing skips clone size in some rows; elsewhere it reads once, few, many or a size class.

TRBD2,few,TRBV19,TRBJ2-3,CASRRAGRGVVTDTQYF,TGTGCCAGTAGGCGCGCCGGGCGGGGGGTTGTTACAGATACGCAGTATTTT
TRBD1,-,TRBV19,TRBJ2-7,CASSPGQGMEQYF,TGTGCCAGTAGTCCAGGACAGGGTATGGAGCAGTACTTC
-,-,TRBV9,TRBJ1-2,CASSVALRGANYGYTF,TGTGCCAGCAGCGTAGCTCTACGGGGGGCTAACTATGGCTACACCTTC
TRBD2,-,TRBV7-9,TRBJ2-1,CASSLSSGSYSYNEQFF,TGTGCCAGCAGCTTATCTAGCGGGTCATACTCCTACAATGAGCAGTTCTTC
TRBD2,-,TRBV6-1,TRBJ2-7,CASSVTSGGDISYEQYF,TGTGCCAGCAGTGTTACTAGCGGGGGGGACATCTCCTACGAGCAGTACTTC
TRBD1,-,TRBV7-2,TRBJ2-1,CASSLDFGTEFYNEQFF,TGTGCCAGCAGCTTAGACTTTGGGACAGAGTTCTACAATGAGCAGTTCTTC
-,-,TRBV13,TRBJ2-7,CASSLDSPTEQYF,TGTGCCAGCAGCTTGGACAGCCCCACCGAGCAGTACTTC
-,-,TRBV6-6,TRBJ1-2,CASSYPGWGYTF,TGTGCCAGCAGTTACCCCGGGTGGGGCTACACCTTC
TRBD1,-,TRBV7-2,TRBJ1-4,CASSTGQATNEKLFF,TGTGCCAGCAGCACGGGACAGGCAACTAATGAAAAACTGTTTTTT
-,-,TRBV4-3,TRBJ2-7,CASSQDHGEIAYEQYF,TGCGCCAGCAGCCAAGATCACGGGGAGATAGCCTACGAGCAGTACTTC
TRBD1,-,TRBV5-1,TRBJ1-5,CASSPGTGGSNQPQHF,TGCGCCAGCAGCCCAGGGACAGGGGGGAGCAATCAGCCCCAGCATTTT
TRBD1,-,TRBV2,TRBJ1-2,CASTYARPRQGSYGYTF,TGTGCCAGCACATACGCCCGGCCCCGACAGGGTAGCTATGGCTACACCTTC
TRBD1,-,TRBV28,TRBJ1-1,CASSSRGRGTEAFF,TGTGCCAGCAGTTCCAGGGGGCGGGGTACTGAAGCTTTCTTT
TRBD2,-,TRBV7-2,TRBJ2-4,CASSASSGGALANIQYF,TGTGCCAGCAGCGCATCTAGCGGGGGGGCCCTTGCGAACATTCAGTACTTC
TRBD1,-,TRBV4-3,TRBJ1-2,CASSQDRDRGRGYGYTF,TGCGCCAGCAGCCAAGATCGGGACAGGGGGCGAGGCTATGGCTACACCTTC
-,-,TRBV4-3,TRBJ2-1,CASSVLVGGRNEQFF,TGCGCCAGCAGCGTCTTAGTGGGGGGGCGCAATGAGCAGTTCTTC
-,-,TRBV7-2,TRBJ1-4,CASSFYGTLEKLFF,TGTGCCAGCAGCTTCTACGGGACTCTTGAAAAACTGTTTTTT
-,-,TRBV6-1,TRBJ1-5,CASSGTQVPQPQHF,TGTGCCAGCAGTGGAACCCAGGTCCCTCAGCCCCAGCATTTT
TRBD1,-,TRBV5-1,TRBJ1-1,CASKTGPDTEAFF,TGCGCCAGCAAGACAGGGCCCGACACTGAAGCTTTCTTT
TRBD2,-,TRBV9,TRBJ2-2,CASSPHSGTSGNTGELFF,TGTGCCAGCAGCCCGCATTCCGGGACTAGCGGAAACACCGGGGAGCTGTTTTTT
TRBD2,-,TRBV6-5,TRBJ2-3,CASSYVAGGTDTQYF,TGTGCCAGCAGTTACGTAGCGGGGGGCACAGATACGCAGTATTTT
TRBD1,-,TRBV9,TRBJ1-1,CASTPGTGVWNTEAFF,TGTGCCAGCACCCCCGGGACAGGGGTTTGGAACACTGAAGCTTTCTTT
-,-,TRBV7-9,TRBJ2-1,CASITRGSSYNEQFF,TGTGCCAGCATCACTCGGGGGAGCTCCTACAATGAGCAGTTCTTC
-,-,TRBV4-1,TRBJ1-5,CASSHSTGDWQPQHF,TGCGCCAGCAGCCACTCGACGGGGGATTGGCAGCCCCAGCATTTT
TRBD1,-,TRBV6-6,TRBJ1-5,CASSYTGVGQPQHF,TGTGCCAGCAGTTATACAGGGGTAGGCCAGCCCCAGCATTTT
TRBD1,-,TRBV5-1,TRBJ1-6,CASSGPGQVLSPLHF,TGCGCCAGCAGCGGGCCGGGACAGGTCCTTTCACCCCTCCACTTT
-,-,TRBV15,TRBJ1-5,CATSRDHEGFINQPQHF,TGTGCCACCAGCAGAGATCATGAGGGTTTTATCAATCAGCCCCAGCATTTT
TRBD2,-,TRBV5-4,TRBJ2-5,CASSVGSGGAETQYF,TGTGCCAGCTCCGTTGGGAGCGGGGGGGCGGAGACCCAGTACTTC
TRBD2,-,TRBV7-9,TRBJ2-2,CASSPSPSGNTGELFF,TGTGCCAGCAGCCCATCCCCTAGCGGCAACACCGGGGAGCTGTTTTTT
-,-,TRBV2,TRBJ2-5,CASSVQGQETQYF,TGTGCCAGCAGTGTCCAGGGACAAGAGACCCAGTACTTC
-,-,TRBV5-1,TRBJ2-1,CASSLAGLLSYNEQFF,TGCGCCAGCAGCTTGGCTGGACTACTCTCCTACAATGAGCAGTTCTTC
TRBD1,-,TRBV12-5,TRBJ1-6,CASGLRQGAKYNSPLHF,TGTGCTAGTGGTTTGAGACAGGGGGCAAAGTATAATTCACCCCTCCACTTT
-,-,TRBV6-5,TRBJ1-1,CASRGVRFTEAFF,TGTGCCAGCAGAGGGGTTCGGTTCACTGAAGCTTTCTTT
-,-,TRBV6-6,TRBJ2-1,CASSTPDEQFF,TGTGCCAGCAGCACGCCGGATGAGCAGTTCTTC
-,once,TRBV27,TRBJ1-1,CASSPRRDTEAFF,TGTGCCAGCAGCCCCCGGAGGGACACTGAAGCTTTCTTT
-,-,TRBV18,TRBJ1-6,CASSPQPRANSPLHF,TGTGCCAGCTCACCACAACCCAGGGCAAATTCACCCCTCCACTTT
-,-,TRBV7-2,TRBJ1-2,CASSLASPDNNYGYTF,TGTGCCAGCAGCTTAGCTTCTCCGGACAATAACTATGGCTACACCTTC
-,-,TRBV2,TRBJ1-3,CASKELGQASGNTIYF,TGTGCCAGCAAAGAGTTGGGGCAGGCGTCTGGAAACACCATATATTTT
TRBD2,-,TRBV5-1,TRBJ2-5,CASSPISGDLQETQYF,TGCGCCAGCAGCCCTATTAGCGGGGACCTACAAGAGACCCAGTACTTC
-,-,TRBV10-1,TRBJ2-7,CASSGPRDTSYEQYF,TGCGCCAGCAGTGGGCCCCGGGACACAAGCTACGAGCAGTACTTC
-,-,TRBV11-2,TRBJ2-7,CASSREGGGPYEQYF,TGTGCCAGCAGCCGGGAAGGGGGGGGCCCATACGAGCAGTACTTC
-,-,TRBV4-1,TRBJ2-7,CASSQVASLAYEQYF,TGCGCCAGCAGCCAAGTAGCTTCATTGGCCTACGAGCAGTACTTC
-,-,TRBV7-9,TRBJ2-4,CASSFGGAGNIQYF,TGTGCCAGCAGCTTCGGAGGGGCAGGGAACATTCAGTACTTC
TRBD1,-,TRBV29-1,TRBJ2-7,CSVWDRDEQYF,TGCAGCGTCTGGGACAGGGACGAGCAGTACTTC
TRBD1,-,TRBV2,TRBJ2-2,CASTGGANTGELFF,TGTGCCAGCACAGGGGGCGCGAACACCGGGGAGCTGTTTTTT
-,-,TRBV11-2,TRBJ2-1,CASTRTGSNEQFF,TGTGCCAGCACCCGGACTGGGAGCAATGAGCAGTTCTTC
-,-,TRBV11-2,TRBJ1-4,CASSPGGWFEKLFF,TGTGCCAGCAGCCCGGGGGGGTGGTTTGAAAAACTGTTTTTT
-,few,TRBV27,TRBJ1-6,CASSSNLVGGALHF,TGTGCCAGCAGTTCCAATCTGGTTGGGGGGGCCCTCCACTTT
-,-,TRBV27,TRBJ2-2,CASGPGQGWTGELFF,TGTGCCAGCGGGCCGGGGCAGGGGTGGACCGGGGAGCTGTTTTTT